This T cell receptor (beta chain) was sequenced during a study of tumor and adjacent non-tumor tissue in lung cancer. TCRbeta libraries were built with three rounds of nested PCR, modified from ARM-PCR. TCRdb analysed the multiplex PCR reads with MiXCR anew, one entry per CDR3 protein. The data hold tens of thousands of distinct CDR3 sequences, with roughly 75% observed a single time. Counting both end residues, the CDR3 totals 14 amino acids. In regard to this clonotype: Its antigen is still unknown. This CDR3 fails to terminate in the conserved phenylalanine or tryptophan, so it likely reflects a read error. The DNA is left out, because the CDR3 cannot be placed on it with certainty; the CDR3 is given as TCRdb lists it.

The template was RNA from unsorted bulk tissue. This non-tumor lung sample came from over 3 cm beyond the tumor edge. Newly diagnosed lung cancer patients had thoracic surgery in China, August–November 2014, without prior chemotherapy. Study-wide points: Compared with tumor, normal lung showed significantly lower TCR diversity. In normal lung, the top 100 clones were significantly more dominant than in tumor.

Input material: distant non-tumor lung tissue. This TCR derives from a woman aged 45-65 years with non-small cell lung cancer. The chain links TRBV12-3 or TRBV12-4 to TRBJ1-5. The CDR3 reads CASSLDVVDQPQHS.